This record looks at one T cell receptor (beta chain) sequence and its context. Its target is not known. This specimen belongs to a study of cytomegalovirus exposure and HLA in healthy donors. Study outcomes and limitations: Donor immune exposure was known only as CMV serostatus. Previously analyzed data showed that most TCR beta V segments were productive at a frequency of about 87% or about 30%. Indistinguishability led to the exclusion of some V segments, TRBV6-2 and TRBV6-3 included.

Primers: 60 Vbeta forward and 13 Jbeta reverse. Clones were read by immunoSEQ multiplex PCR, and TCRdb kept only the in-frame ones, dropping some. Among 200,000 to 250,000 clones, 85% to 90% were seen once, and the ten largest hold 0.9% to 1.1%. This CDR3 region has 12 residues. V was clipped by 8 bases and J by 3 bases, with 10 bases between them. The germline gives CDR1 MNHEY, CDR2 SVGAGI. Sequences were obtained from PBMCs. The TCR originated in a woman under 30 in good health and CMV-seronegative. V usage is TRBV6-5 and J usage is TRBJ1-1, with D hard to call. The CDR3, as DNA: TGTGCCAGCCAAACCAGGTACACTGAAGCTTTCTTT. It is translated as CASQTRYTEAFF.